A single T cell receptor (beta chain) is shown here with its context. No antigen is known for it. Additional DNA sequences in this sample encode the identical CDR3. The data derive from a study of cytomegalovirus exposure and HLA in healthy donors. About the study: Falling in the Caucasian-associated ancestry cluster were roughly 86% of approximately 410 genotyped donors. Points from the study as a whole: Across HLA loci, a later analysis found differing TCR association rates, with DRB1 most and HLA-C fewest. HLA alleles were associated with 16,000 or so TCR beta sequences in a later analysis at 0.05 false discovery rate.

Researchers ran the PCR with 60 Vbeta and 13 Jbeta primers. This table comes from immunoSEQ multiplex PCR, and its TCRdb copy is limited to in-frame clones, with some not included. The top ten clones hold approximately 4% of a sample with 95,000 to 100,000 clones, around 85% of them seen once. V lost 4 bases, J lost 2 bases, and 5 bases stayed unmatched. The CDR3 is 14 amino acids. CDR1 is GTSNPN, CDR2 SVGIG, per germline (reference sequence). The chain has TRBV30 and TRBJ2-7, with 10 bases lining up with TRBD1. This TCR came from a man aged 30 to 39 in good health and CMV-seronegative. Sequenced input: PBMCs. The CDR3 reads CAWTVGTGAYEQYF. The CDR3 bases are TGTGCCTGGACGGTAGGGACAGGGGCCTACGAGCAGTACTTC.